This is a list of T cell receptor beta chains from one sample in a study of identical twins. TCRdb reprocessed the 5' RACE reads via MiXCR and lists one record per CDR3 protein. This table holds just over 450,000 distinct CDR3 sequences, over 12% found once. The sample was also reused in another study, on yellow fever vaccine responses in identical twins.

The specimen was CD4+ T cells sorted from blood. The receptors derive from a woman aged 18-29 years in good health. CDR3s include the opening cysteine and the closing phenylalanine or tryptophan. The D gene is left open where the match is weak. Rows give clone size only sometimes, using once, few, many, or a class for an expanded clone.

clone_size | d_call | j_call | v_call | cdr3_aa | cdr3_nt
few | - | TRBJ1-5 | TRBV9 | CASSRANNQPQHF | TGTGCCAGCAGCCGAGCAAACAATCAGCCCCAGCATTTT
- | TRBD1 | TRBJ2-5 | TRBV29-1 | CSLLGGGETQYF | TGCAGCCTTTTAGGGGGCGGAGAGACCCAGTACTTC
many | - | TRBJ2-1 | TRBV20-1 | CSASAHEQFF | TGCAGTGCTAGTGCCCATGAGCAGTTCTTC
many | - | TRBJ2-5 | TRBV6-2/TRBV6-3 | CASSYSGRETQYF | TGTGCCAGCAGTTATTCCGGAAGGGAGACCCAGTACTTC
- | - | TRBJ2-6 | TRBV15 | CATSRDLKGSGANVLTF | TGTGCCACCAGCAGAGATCTTAAGGGGAGTGGGGCCAACGTCCTGACTTTC
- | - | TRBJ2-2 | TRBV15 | CATSREDGNTGELFF | TGTGCCACCAGCAGAGAGGATGGGAACACCGGGGAGCTGTTTTTT
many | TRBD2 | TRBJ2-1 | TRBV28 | CASSSLIAGGGFF | TGTGCCAGCAGTTCCCTGATAGCGGGAGGTGGGTTCTTC
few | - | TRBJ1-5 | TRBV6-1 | CASIRTGGGNQPQHF | TGTGCCAGCATTCGTACCGGGGGCGGCAATCAGCCCCAGCATTTT
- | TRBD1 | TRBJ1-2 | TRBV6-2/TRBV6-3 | CASSYSAPWDRSNYGYTF | TGTGCCAGCAGTTACTCAGCACCGTGGGACAGATCTAACTATGGCTACACCTTC
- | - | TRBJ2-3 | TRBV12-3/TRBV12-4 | CASSLRPWETDTQYF | TGTGCCAGCAGTTTACGTCCTTGGGAGACAGATACGCAGTATTTT
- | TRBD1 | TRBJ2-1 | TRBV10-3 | CAISQDRVGAYNEQFF | TGTGCCATCAGCCAAGACAGGGTGGGGGCTTACAATGAGCAGTTCTTC
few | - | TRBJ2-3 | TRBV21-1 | CASSKAPRVTDTQYF | TGTGCCAGCAGCAAAGCTCCCAGGGTCACAGATACGCAGTATTTT
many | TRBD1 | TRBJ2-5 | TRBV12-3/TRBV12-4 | CASSRGQANQETQYF | TGTGCCAGCAGCCGTGGACAGGCTAACCAAGAGACCCAGTACTTC
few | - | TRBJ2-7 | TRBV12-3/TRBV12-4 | CASNEIGVSSYEQYF | TGTGCCAGCAACGAGATCGGGGTGAGCTCCTACGAGCAGTACTTC
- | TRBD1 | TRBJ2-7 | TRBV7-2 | CASSLIGQGYEQYF | TGTGCCAGCAGCTTAATAGGACAGGGATACGAGCAGTACTTC
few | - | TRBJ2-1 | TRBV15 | CATRLGTTNEQFF | TGTGCCACCCGCCTGGGGACAACGAATGAGCAGTTCTTC
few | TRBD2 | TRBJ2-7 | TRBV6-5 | CASSYSWRERSYEQYF | TGTGCCAGCAGTTACTCTTGGCGGGAGCGATCCTACGAGCAGTACTTC
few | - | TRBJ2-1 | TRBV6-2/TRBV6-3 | CASSYYGNNEQFF | TGTGCCAGCAGTTATTATGGGAACAATGAGCAGTTCTTC
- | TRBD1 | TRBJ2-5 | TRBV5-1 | CASGPLQGAETQYF | TGCGCCAGCGGCCCCCTACAGGGGGCGGAGACCCAGTACTTC
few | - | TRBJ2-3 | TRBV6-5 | CASSALYTQYF | TGTGCCAGCAGTGCCTTGTATACGCAGTATTTT
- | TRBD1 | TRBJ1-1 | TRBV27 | CATSYVGTGGTEAFF | TGTGCCACTAGCTACGTCGGGACAGGGGGCACTGAAGCTTTCTTT
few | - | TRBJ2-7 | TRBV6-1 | CASNYRVGEQYF | TGTGCCAGTAACTACAGGGTCGGCGAGCAGTACTTC